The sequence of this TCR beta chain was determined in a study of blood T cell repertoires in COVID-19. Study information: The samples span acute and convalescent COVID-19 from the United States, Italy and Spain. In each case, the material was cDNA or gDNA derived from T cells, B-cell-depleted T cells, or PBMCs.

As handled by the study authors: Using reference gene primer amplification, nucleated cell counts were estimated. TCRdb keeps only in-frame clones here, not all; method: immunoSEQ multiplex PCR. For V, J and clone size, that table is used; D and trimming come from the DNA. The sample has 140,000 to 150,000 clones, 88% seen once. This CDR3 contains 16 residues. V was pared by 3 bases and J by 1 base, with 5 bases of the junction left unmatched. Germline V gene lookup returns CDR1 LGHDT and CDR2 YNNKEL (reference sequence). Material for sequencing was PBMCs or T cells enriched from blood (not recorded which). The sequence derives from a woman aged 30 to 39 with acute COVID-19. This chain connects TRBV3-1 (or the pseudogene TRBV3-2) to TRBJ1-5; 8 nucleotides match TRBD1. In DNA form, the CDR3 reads TGTGCCAGCAGCCATGCTCAGGGGGCAAGCAATCAGCCCCAGCATTTT. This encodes CASSHAQGASNQPQHF.